This T cell receptor (beta chain) appears in the sequencing data of a study of T cell responses to AZD1222 COVID-19 vaccine. On this clone itself: Its antigen is undetermined.

Trimming pared 3 bases from V and 2 bases from J, leaving 10 bases between. The CDR3 runs 14 residues. Per germline, CDR1 SGHVS and CDR2 FNYEAQ. Points from the study as a whole: The study reported that nearly half of spike-specific TCRs target unmutated variant regions.

The method was immunoSEQ multiplex PCR; TCRdb's version includes in-frame clones alone and lacks a portion of them. The sample shows 93,000 or so clones, roughly 88% of them seen only once. This clonotype was sampled from an adult in good health. The V call is TRBV7-6, the J call TRBJ2-5, with no clear D. Sequencing used peripheral blood, obtained on day 0 of AZD1222 vaccination. CDR3 coding DNA: TGTGCCAGCAGCTTTAAATTGGGGCAAGAGACCCAGTACTTC. It is translated as CASSFKLGQETQYF.